This is a list of T cell receptor beta chains from one sample in a study of cytomegalovirus exposure and HLA in healthy donors. The method was immunoSEQ multiplex PCR; TCRdb's version includes in-frame clones alone and lacks a portion of them. The sample lists more than 55,000 clones; around nine tenths were seen once. Sequencing was performed on PBMCs. The origin of the receptors is a man aged 18 to 29 in good health and CMV-seronegative. The conserved cysteine and the conserved F or W are not part of the CDR3 here.

>TRBJ2-5|TRBV5-8
ASSLAQKRSGETQY
>TRBJ2-3|TRBV18
ASSPRQGTDTQY
>TRBJ2-5|TRBV10-1
ASSEGQGWGETQY
>TRBJ1-2|TRBV7-2
ASSSSGGIYGYT
>TRBJ2-1|TRBV4-2
ASSQEVHQAGASNEQF
>TRBJ1-1|TRBV7-2
ASSLRRGGGSSAF
>TRBJ2-2|TRBV6-6
ASEAGQGAGELF
>TRBJ2-3|TRBV25-1
ASRQGTDTQY
>TRBJ2-1|TRBV6-8
ASSYFPGTSGYNEQF
>TRBJ2-3|TRBV5-1
ASRRTSGTQADTQY
>TRBJ2-2|TRBV14
ASSRTSGTGELF
>TRBJ1-2|TRBV19
ASSIPTGRNGYT
>TRBJ2-2|TRBV5-5
ASSLAESFVGELF
>TRBJ2-1|TRBV30
AWSFWREQF
>TRBJ2-7|TRBV5-4
ASSGPGQGVYEQY
>TRBJ2-7|TRBV6-5
ASRKGQGTGEQY
>TRBJ2-7|TRBV6-6
ASSYAGAFYEQY
>TRBJ1-2|TRBV18
ASSLRTENYGYT
>TRBJ2-1|TRBV19
ATKLAGGGNEQF
>TRBJ1-1|TRBV13
ASSLLGPGTEAF
>TRBJ2-3|TRBV5-1
ASGQGSTDTQY
>TRBJ1-2|TRBV4-2
ASSQMSDRVYGYT
>TRBJ2-1|TRBV2
ANSIAASYNEQF
>TRBJ1-5|TRBV9
ASSVGVENQPQH
>TRBJ1-1|TRBV19
ASILGGSSSGEAF
>TRBJ2-3|TRBV18
ASLFTRTDTQY
>TRBJ2-1|TRBV7-3
ASSPDKVLSGEQF
>TRBJ2-1|TRBV4-1
ASSPGLAGEGAYNEQF
>TRBJ2-1|TRBV4-1
ASSQEERGLYNEQF
>TRBJ1-1|TRBV6-5
ASNPGQGTTEAF
>TRBJ2-3|TRBV2
ASRGLAGRGDTQY
>TRBJ2-2|TRBV6-1
ASRSGTGELF
>TRBJ2-7|TRBV28
ASVGLAAREQY
>TRBJ2-6|TRBV5-6
ASSEGQYSSGANVLT
>TRBJ2-3|TRBV18
ASSPPGVLPTDTQY
>TRBJ1-1|TRBV30
AWSPFAGYTEAF
>TRBJ1-1|TRBV6-6
ASSYSTPGIEAF
>TRBJ1-1|TRBV18
ASSPPAGTEAF
>TRBJ2-3|TRBV4-2
ASSQDWTSGTLTDTQY
>TRBJ1-2|TRBV19
ASSTGQHYGYT
>TRBJ2-5|TRBV5-1
ASSLGHYPPPQETQY
>TRBJ1-1|TRBV6-1
ASSERTGAYNRAF
>TRBJ1-5|TRBV15
ATSREDRDNQPQH
>TRBJ1-5|TRBV28
ASSLEVQPQH
>TRBJ1-1|TRBV4-2
ASRAGNTEAF
>TRBJ1-5|TRBV6-1
ATTTGDQPQH
>TRBJ2-3|TRBV5-1
ASSWEERGDTDTQY
>TRBJ1-1|TRBV6-6
ASRWTGENTEAF
>TRBJ1-2|TRBV28
ASSLGPWGYT
>TRBJ2-3|TRBV7-2
ASSSSTTDTQY
>TRBJ1-5|TRBV6-1
ASSEETGINQPQH
>TRBJ1-1|TRBV6-1
ASSAQVNTEAF
>TRBJ1-4|TRBV7-9
ASSFGGQYYEKLF
>TRBJ2-1|TRBV19
ASSSSANSYNEQF